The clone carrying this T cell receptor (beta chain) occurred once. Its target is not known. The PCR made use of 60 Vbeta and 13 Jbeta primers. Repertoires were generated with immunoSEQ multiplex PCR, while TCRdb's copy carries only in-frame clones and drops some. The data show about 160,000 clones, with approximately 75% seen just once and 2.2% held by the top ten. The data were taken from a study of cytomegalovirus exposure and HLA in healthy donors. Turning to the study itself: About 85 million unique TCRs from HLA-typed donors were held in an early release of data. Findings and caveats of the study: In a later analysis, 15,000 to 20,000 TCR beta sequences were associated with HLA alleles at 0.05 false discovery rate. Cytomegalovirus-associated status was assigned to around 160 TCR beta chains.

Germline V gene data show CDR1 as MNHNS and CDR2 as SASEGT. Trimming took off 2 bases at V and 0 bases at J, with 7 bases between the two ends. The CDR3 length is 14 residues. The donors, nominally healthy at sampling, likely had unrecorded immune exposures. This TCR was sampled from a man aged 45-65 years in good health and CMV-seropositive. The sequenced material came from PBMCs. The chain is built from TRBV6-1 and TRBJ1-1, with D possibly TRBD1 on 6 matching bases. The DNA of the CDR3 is TGTGCCAGCAGTGAAACAGGGTTGAACACTGAAGCTTTCTTT. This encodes CASSETGLNTEAFF.